This T cell receptor beta chain was profiled in a study of beta chain features in type 1 diabetes. Study in general: Age and gender were similar between patients and healthy donors, as were cell yields.

The V end lost 0 bases, the J end lost 7 bases, and 5 bases lay between the germline ends. Per the germline V gene, CDR1 is SGDLS and CDR2 is YYNGEE. The CDR3 extends over 13 amino acids. As to this clone: Its antigen is not identified.

Study-wide results and caveats: TCRB CDR3s were moderately but significantly shorter in Type 1 diabetes patients in all four CD4+ subsets. Comparison showed that naive, central memory and Treg TCRB repertoires appeared more similar among patients than among healthy donors. More deletions and fewer insertions at VDJ junctions were seen in type 1 diabetes patients.

The sequenced template was cDNA made from the entire isolated RNA. About 3.57 million reads, on average, came from each naive, central memory and regulatory T cell sample. The data were produced by immunoSEQ multiplex PCR, yet TCRdb's version contains in-frame clones alone and is incomplete. This sample has 500,000 to 850,000 clones, with over 13% found just once. The sequence came from a man between 18 and 35 years old with type 1 diabetes. The rearrangement uses TRBV9 and TRBJ1-6; D is uncertain. The sample taken for sequencing was naive CD4+ T cells from blood. CDR3 DNA: TGTGCCAGCAGCGTAGCCGGAAATTCACCCCTCCACTTT. Translated, it gives CASSVAGNSPLHF. The full variable domain, rest sourced from reference TRBV9 and TRBJ1-6, is DSGVTQTPKHLITATGQRVTLRCSPRSGDLSVYWYQQSLDQGLQFLIQYYNGEERAKGNILERFSAQQFPDLHSELNLSSLELGDSALYFCASSVAGNSPLHFGNGTRLTVT.